These 26 T cell receptor beta chains originate from one sample sequenced in a study of blood T cell repertoires in COVID-19 (dated by TCRdb to the early 2020s). The receptor library was made with the immunoSEQ multiplex PCR assay. In its TCRdb copy, this immuneACCESS table keeps in-frame sequences only and misses some clones. Where compared with another copy, unresolved V genes explain less than half of these, and the others have no known cause. This sample holds 240,000 or so clones; around 86% were observed only once. Roughly 12% of the sample belongs to the ten largest clones. The source material was peripheral blood. The source of these receptors is a man older than 75 with acute or convalescent COVID-19.

V usage is TRBV28 and J usage is TRBJ1-2, with 9 bases that match TRBD1. J was trimmed by 8 bases and V by 3 bases; bases with no gene match: 13. Germline loops: CDR1 MDHEN, CDR2 SYDVKM. This CDR3 is 16 amino acids long. CDR3 loop: CASSFGQGLLGGGYTF. The DNA for the CDR3 is TGTGCCAGCAGTTTTGGACAGGGGCTCCTTGGAGGGGGCTACACCTTC.

As concerns this clone: The conserved final phenylalanine or tryptophan is absent from the CDR3, which likely points to a read error. The chain couples TRBV5-5 to TRBJ1-4; D is possibly TRBD1 (6 bases). Germline CDR1 reads SGHKS; CDR2 reads YYEKEE (reference sequence). This CDR3 has 17 residues. The V gene lost 0 bases and the J gene lost 7 bases, with 19 bases spanning the gap. In DNA form, the CDR3 reads TGTGCCAGCAGCTTGGAAATGGTTCGGGGGGCGGGTGAAAAACTGTTTCTT. Amino acid sequence: CASSLEMVRGAGEKLFL.

The V call is TRBV3-1 (or the pseudogene TRBV3-2), the J call TRBJ2-5; TRBD2 agrees at 7 bases. CDR1 and CDR2 from the germline V gene are LGHDT and YNNKEL (reference sequence). The CDR3 covers 12 residues. V lost 4 bases and J lost 9; bases outside the gene matches: 5. CDR3 loop: CASSPDAGAQYF. In DNA, the CDR3 is TGTGCCAGCAGCCCCGATGCGGGGGCCCAGTACTTC.

The chain combines TRBV29-1 with TRBJ2-1; D gene uncertain. The CDR3 runs 14 residues. V shed 4 bases and J shed 1 base, with 11 bases lying between them. Germline assignment: CDR1 SQVTM and CDR2 ANQGSEA. DNA for the CDR3: TGCAGCGTTGTGGAGCGCTTGTCCTACAATGAGCAGTTCTTC. Translation: CSVVERLSYNEQFF.

The chain couples TRBV6-6 to TRBJ1-1; D is ambiguous. V shed 7 bases and J shed 7 bases, with 10 bases lying between them. Per the germline V gene, CDR1 is MNHNY and CDR2 is SVGAGI (reference sequence). The CDR3 extends over 11 amino acids. CDR3 nucleotide sequence: TGTGCCAGCATGGAGGTACTTGAAGCTTTCTTT. It specifies CASMEVLEAFF.

The chain is built from TRBV7-9 and TRBJ2-5, with D possibly being TRBD2 (7 bases). The CDR3 runs 16 residues. Trimming removed 4 bases at V and 0 bases at J, with 15 bases between. CDR1 and CDR2 (germline): SEHNR, FQNEAQ (reference sequence). CDR3 sequence (DNA): TGTGCCAGCAGCTCCTCTGGCGGGGGCTACCAAGAGACCCAGTACTTC. This sequence encodes CASSSSGGGYQETQYF.

This clone showed up just once. The chain links TRBV15 to TRBJ1-2, with TRBD1 as a possible D gene (5 bases). The germline CDR1 and CDR2 sequences are LNHNV and YYDKDF (reference sequence). V dropped 1 base and J dropped 0 bases, with 15 bases sitting between them. This CDR3 region has 17 residues. CDR3 nucleotide sequence: TGTGCCACCAGCAGAGCGGGGACTGCCGCGGCTAACTATGGCTACACCTTC. Encoded protein: CATSRAGTAAANYGYTF.

The chain has TRBV6-5 and TRBJ2-1; D is unclear. CDR3 length: 15 amino acids. The germline CDR1 and CDR2 sequences are MNHEY and SVGAGI. V was trimmed by 6 bases and J by 0 bases, leaving 12 bases between them. As DNA, the CDR3 is TGTGCCAGCAGCCGTCCTTTCGTCTCCTACAATGAGCAGTTCTTC. Its protein is CASSRPFVSYNEQFF.

The chain links TRBV5-1 to TRBJ1-1; 7 bases agree with TRBD1. J gave up 1 base and V 1 base, and 4 bases lay outside the gene matches. Germline assignment: CDR1 SGHRS and CDR2 YFSETQ. There are 15 residues in the CDR3. This chain's CDR3 is CASSLPGGSNTEAFF. The CDR3 DNA reads TGCGCCAGCAGCTTGCCAGGGGGATCGAACACTGAAGCTTTCTTT.

This rearrangement joins TRBV19 to TRBJ1-1, with D possibly matching TRBD1 (6 bases). The CDR3 spans 13 residues. Germline CDR1 and CDR2: LNHDA and SQIVND (reference sequence). Trimming took off 9 bases at V and 1 base at J, with 12 bases between the two ends. The CDR3 nucleotides read TGTGCCAGAGCCGGGACACCGAACACTGAAGCTTTCTTT. It specifies CARAGTPNTEAFF.

The rearrangement links TRBV5-1 to TRBJ2-1, with 9 bases aligning to TRBD1. The CDR3 length is 15 residues. V was pared by 4 bases and J by 0 bases, with 2 bases of the junction left unmatched. Germline V gene data show CDR1 as SGHRS and CDR2 as YFSETQ. The CDR3 spells CASSTGGLSYNEQFF. Here the CDR3 DNA reads TGCGCCAGCAGCACAGGGGGCCTCTCCTACAATGAGCAGTTCTTC.

The chain joins TRBV5-4 to TRBJ2-3; TRBD2 matches at 11 bases. The germline V gene has CDR1 SGHNT and CDR2 YYREEE (reference sequence). This CDR3 region has 15 residues. V gave up 3 bases and J gave up 4 bases; unmatched junction bases: 4. CDR3 coding DNA: TGTGCCAGCAGCTCGACTAGCGGGAACCCAGATACGCAGTATTTT. Translating it yields CASSSTSGNPDTQYF.

CDR3 nucleotides: TGTGCCAGCTCAAATTTAGTCGCGAACAGGGGCCACGAGCAGTACTTC. Its translation is CASSNLVANRGHEQYF. The V gene is TRBV18, the J gene TRBJ2-7; 7 bases are shared with TRBD1. V was clipped by 5 bases and J by 5 bases; unmatched bases: 15. The CDR3 runs to 16 residues. The germline CDR1 and CDR2 sequences are KGHSH and LQKENI.

The rearrangement links TRBV18 to TRBJ1-4, with 9 bases aligning to TRBD1. This CDR3 comprises 18 residues. The ends lost 1 base at V and 0 bases at J; junction bases unmatched: 6. CDR1 is KGHSH and CDR2 is LQKENI in the germline V gene. Here the CDR3 reads CASSPRPGTGPTNEKLFF. For the CDR3, the DNA is TGTGCCAGCTCACCACGTCCCGGGACAGGGCCAACTAATGAAAAACTGTTTTTT.

V and J are TRBV7-9 and TRBJ1-1; D remains ambiguous. The CDR3 length is 15 residues. Germline-derived CDR1 and CDR2 are SEHNR and FQNEAQ (reference sequence). Trimming took off 7 bases at V and 0 bases at J, with 15 bases between the two ends. The CDR3 sequence is CASKGKERLNTEAFF. The CDR3 bases are TGTGCCAGCAAAGGAAAAGAGCGGTTGAACACTGAAGCTTTCTTT.

The chain links TRBV28 to TRBJ1-2; 7 positions agree with TRBD1. The CDR3 runs to 14 residues. The V gene's germline CDR1 is MDHEN and CDR2 SYDVKM. J was trimmed by 7 bases and V by 6 bases; bases with no gene match: 11. The CDR3 region is CASSLDRVSPGYTF. The CDR3 DNA reads as TGTGCCAGCAGCCTCGACAGGGTGTCCCCTGGCTACACCTTC.

The gene calls are TRBV7-2 and TRBJ2-7; 8 nucleotides match TRBD1. V gave up 0 bases and J gave up 2 bases; unmatched junction bases: 3. The CDR3 loop spans 15 amino acids. Germline CDR1 and CDR2: SGHTA and FQGNSA. CDR3 nucleotide sequence: TGTGCCAGCAGCTTAGCAGGGGGACAGGCCTACGAGCAGTACTTC. This sequence encodes CASSLAGGQAYEQYF.

This clone was seen more than once but under ten times. The V call is TRBV3-1 (or the pseudogene TRBV3-2), the J call TRBJ1-2; 8 nucleotides agree with TRBD1. This CDR3 has 16 residues. The germline V gene has CDR1 LGHDT and CDR2 YNNKEL (reference sequence). Unmatched junction bases numbered 10, after V lost 3 bases and J lost 4 bases. CDR3 in DNA: TGTGCCAGCAGCCACTCTGGACAGGGTCGAGGCTATGGCTACACCTTC. Encoded protein: CASSHSGQGRGYGYTF.

The chain couples TRBV6-6 to TRBJ2-1; 8 bases are shared with TRBD2. This CDR3 is 19 amino acids long. Looked up from germline, CDR1 is MNHNY and CDR2 is SVGAGI (reference sequence). V dropped 5 bases and J dropped 0; count of bases not matched to a gene: 15. CDR3 nucleotides: TGTGCCAGCAGTCAAAGCGGGGGCGCCTCGGTCAGCTCCTACAATGAGCAGTTCTTC. This codes for CASSQSGGASVSSYNEQFF.

The CDR3 reads CASSWRRVRGYTF. The CDR3 DNA is TGTGCCAGCAGTTGGCGGCGGGTGCGAGGCTACACCTTC. The chain combines TRBV12-3 or TRBV12-4 with TRBJ1-2, with D unresolved. V was pared by 4 bases and J by 8 bases, with 14 bases between. This CDR3 is 13 amino acids long.

J is TRBJ2-7 and V is TRBV28; D is ambiguous. Deletions cut 10 bases from V and 2 bases from J, with 18 bases between. The germline V gene has CDR1 MDHEN and CDR2 SYDVKM. The CDR3 is 14 amino acids. The CDR3, as DNA: TGTGCCATCAAGGTGGGCGACGGCCCCTACGAGCAGTACTTC. Translation gives CAIKVGDGPYEQYF.

A remark on this clone: Other nucleotide sequences in the sample specify the same CDR3. The gene calls are TRBV7-9 and TRBJ1-1; D is unresolved. V lost 3 bases, J lost 2 bases, and 10 bases lay in between. The CDR3 extends over 14 amino acids. Germline values: CDR1 SEHNR, CDR2 FQNEAQ (reference sequence). This chain's CDR3 is CASSFGQSNTEAFF. The CDR3, as DNA: TGTGCCAGCAGCTTTGGCCAGTCCAACACTGAAGCTTTCTTT. The whole variable domain, remainder taken from reference TRBV7-9 and TRBJ1-1, is DTGVSQNPRHKITKRGQNVTFRCDPISEHNRLYWYRQTLGQGPEFLTYFQNEAQLEKSRLLSDRFSAERPKGSFSTLEIQRTEQGDSAMYLCASSFGQSNTEAFFGQGTRLTVV.

The chain is built from TRBV7-9 and TRBJ1-1, with D perhaps matching TRBD1 (5 bases). Trimming pared 5 bases from V and 14 bases from J, leaving 21 bases between. Germline V lookup: CDR1 SEHNR, CDR2 FQNEAQ (reference sequence). The CDR3 is 13 residues long. CDR3 coding DNA: TGTGCCAGCAGCCCCAACCCCCGGGGGGAATGGTTCTTT. This gives the protein CASSPNPRGEWFF.

This chain uses TRBV6-5 with TRBJ1-1, with D possibly matching TRBD1 (5 bases). V was cut by 7 bases and J by 11 bases, with 23 bases left in between. The CDR3 consists of 14 residues. Germline-derived CDR1 and CDR2 are MNHEY and SVGAGI. CDR3 amino acids: CASNQGEIAPGAFF. The CDR3 nucleotides read TGTGCCAGCAATCAGGGTGAAATAGCCCCCGGGGCTTTCTTT.

CDR3 amino acids: CASSQELARGNYGYTF. As DNA, the CDR3 is TGCGCCAGCAGCCAAGAACTGGCCAGGGGTAACTATGGCTACACCTTC. The rearrangement links TRBV4-3 to TRBJ1-2, with D possibly TRBD1 on 6 matching bases. V was pared by 0 bases and J by 1 base, with 12 bases between. This CDR3 has 16 amino acids. Germline V lookup: CDR1 LGHNA, CDR2 YSLEER.

CDR3 loop: CASSPQEASTDTQYF. Written as DNA, the CDR3 is TGTGCCAGCAGTCCGCAGGAGGCAAGCACAGATACGCAGTATTTT. The chain couples TRBV28 to TRBJ2-3; a weak D match, TRBD2 (5 bases). The ends were cut back, 5 bases at V and 0 bases at J, with 12 bases in the middle. CDR1 is MDHEN, CDR2 SYDVKM, per germline. The CDR3 is made up of 15 amino acids.